This is a list of T cell receptor beta chains from one sample in a study of blood T cell repertoires in COVID-19. The method was immunoSEQ multiplex PCR; TCRdb's version includes in-frame clones alone and lacks a portion of them. The sample holds 150,000 to 200,000 clones, about 87% seen once. Specimen: peripheral blood. These receptor sequences come from a man aged 55 to 69 with COVID-19, enrolled during active disease. CDR3s include the opening cysteine and the closing phenylalanine or tryptophan. The D gene is left open where the match is weak. Clone sizes are given selectively: once, few, many, or a class where the clone is expanded.

length | J | V | D | size | DNA | CDR3
14 | TRBJ2-2 | TRBV2 | TRBD1 | once | TGTGCCAGCATCCGACAGGGGTACACCGGGGAGCTGTTTTTT | CASIRQGYTGELFF
14 | TRBJ1-1 | TRBV19 | . | . | TGTGCCAGTAGGGAAACAGGGTATGGCACTGAAGCTTTCTTT | CASRETGYGTEAFF
16 | TRBJ1-3 | TRBV9 | TRBD1 | . | TGTGCCAGCAGGCCAATAGGGACAGTCAGTGGAAACACCATATATTTT | CASRPIGTVSGNTIYF
13 | TRBJ2-2 | TRBV5-1 | . | . | TGCGCCAGCAGCCTTACTAGCCCCGGGGAGCTGTTTTTT | CASSLTSPGELFF
15 | TRBJ2-1 | TRBV11-2 | . | . | TGTGCCAGCAGACACCCCGGCCAGAGCGGAAATGAGCAGTTCTTC | CASRHPGQSGNEQFF
13 | TRBJ2-7 | TRBV4-3 | . | . | TGCGCCAGCAGCCAAGATCTCGTCTACGAGCAGTACTTC | CASSQDLVYEQYF
14 | TRBJ2-7 | TRBV11-3 | . | . | TGTGCCAGCAGCGGAAGCTTACAGGACTACGAGCAGTACTTC | CASSGSLQDYEQYF
14 | TRBJ2-7 | TRBV6-2/TRBV6-3 | TRBD1 | . | TGTGCCAGCAGGCCTACAGGGGGCTTTTACGAGCAGTACTTC | CASRPTGGFYEQYF
14 | TRBJ1-1 | TRBV11-3 | . | . | TGTGCCAGCAGCTCGCGATCCCCGGTCACTGAAGCTTTCTTT | CASSSRSPVTEAFF
14 | TRBJ1-1 | TRBV18 | . | few | TGTGCCAGCTCACCCAGGGGTGAGAACACTGAAGCTTTCTTT | CASSPRGENTEAFF
14 | TRBJ1-4 | TRBV7-9 | . | once | TGTGCCAGCAGCTTAGCAGGGGCTGCAGAAAAACTGTTTTTT | CASSLAGAAEKLFF
13 | TRBJ1-1 | TRBV10-3 | . | . | TGTGCCATCGCCCCTAGGGGGTCAGCTGAAGCTTTCTTT | CAIAPRGSAEAFF